The 30 T cell receptor beta chains listed next were all sequenced from one sample in a study of cytomegalovirus exposure and HLA in healthy donors. The primer mix had 60 Vbeta and 13 Jbeta primers. The repertoire was sequenced with immunoSEQ multiplex PCR; TCRdb's copy has only in-frame clones and lacks some. This sample has around 110,000 clones, with under 90% found just once. What was sequenced was PBMCs. These receptors all stem from a woman under 40 in good health and CMV-seronegative.

The V call is TRBV6-1, the J call TRBJ2-5; 8 bases fit TRBD1. The CDR3 contains 15 residues. Trimming cost V 5 bases and J 5 bases; bases outside gene matches: 10. Germline loops: CDR1 MNHNS, CDR2 SASEGT. CDR3: CASSTDREMWETQYF. The CDR3 DNA follows: TGTGCCAGCAGTACGGACAGGGAAATGTGGGAGACCCAGTACTTC.

This chain links TRBV19 with TRBJ2-2; a weak D match, TRBD2 (5 bases). V lost 3 bases and J 3 bases, leaving 14 bases between the germline ends. CDR3 length: 16 amino acids. Germline V gene data show CDR1 as LNHDA and CDR2 as SQIVND (reference sequence). The CDR3 here is CASSIPAGRDTGELFF. DNA of the CDR3: TGTGCCAGTAGTATTCCCGCGGGCCGGGACACCGGGGAGCTGTTTTTT.

The V gene is TRBV28, the J gene TRBJ2-1; 8 bases line up with TRBD2. V shed 6 bases, J shed 12 bases, and the junction held 10 bases outside the gene matches. CDR1 MDHEN and CDR2 SYDVKM come from the germline V gene. The CDR3 runs to 13 residues. CDR3 coding DNA: TGTGCCAGCAGACCCGGGGCTAGCGGGTGGCAGTTCTTC. Amino acids: CASRPGASGWQFF.

This chain links TRBV6-1 with TRBJ2-5, with TRBD1 matching over 11 bases. Germline lookup yields CDR1 MNHNS and CDR2 SASEGT. V shed 6 bases, J shed 2 bases, and the junction held 5 bases outside the gene matches. The CDR3 runs 15 residues. The DNA for the CDR3 is TGTGCCAGCAGGACCGGGACAGGGGGACAAGAGACCCAGTACTTC. It codes for CASRTGTGGQETQYF.

A word on this clone: Just one base apart from a much larger clone, this may be a read error. As DNA, the CDR3 is TGTGCCAGCAGCCCGGGACTAACCTACGAGCAGTACTTC. It specifies CASSPGLTYEQYF. The V call is TRBV5-4, the J call TRBJ2-7; TRBD2 matches at 7 bases. This CDR3 comprises 13 residues. The V gene end was trimmed by 4 bases and the J gene end by 2 bases; junction bases not matched to a gene: 3. The germline CDR1 and CDR2 sequences are SGHNT and YYREEE (reference sequence). The full variable domain, with the rest looked up from reference TRBV5-4 and TRBJ2-7, is ETGVTQSPTHLIKTRGQQVTLRCSSQSGHNTVSWYQQALGQGPQFIFQYYREEENGRGNFPPRFSGLQFPNYSSELNVNALELDDSALYLCASSPGLTYEQYFGPGTRLTVT.

This clone has a single count. The chain carries TRBV9 and TRBJ1-3, with 7 bases lining up with TRBD1. Germline assignment: CDR1 SGDLS and CDR2 YYNGEE. With 4 bases clipped from V and 8 bases from J, the junction kept 12 bases outside the gene matches. The CDR3 has 15 amino acids. The CDR3 sequence is CASSLGGGAEHTIYF. CDR3 sequence (DNA): TGTGCCAGCAGCCTTGGAGGGGGCGCAGAGCACACCATATATTTT.

V and J are TRBV10-3 and TRBJ2-1, with a weak D call TRBD1 (5 bases). Deletions cut 0 bases from V and 6 bases from J, with 15 bases between. The CDR3 has 16 amino acids. The germline CDR1 and CDR2 sequences are ENHRY and SYGVKD. As DNA, the CDR3 is TGTGCCATCAGTGAGTCTAAGGGGTCAATGGGCAATGAGCAGTTCTTC. Translating gives CAISESKGSMGNEQFF.

This clone showed up just once. V gene TRBV6-5 combines with J gene TRBJ2-7, with D possibly matching TRBD1 (5 bases). Germline assignment: CDR1 MNHEY and CDR2 SVGAGI. Between the trimmed V and J ends, which lost 4 bases and 3 bases, there was a span of 7 bases. CDR3 size: 12 residues. CDR3 sequence: CASSSQGYEQYF. The CDR3 coding sequence is TGTGCCAGCAGTTCTCAGGGCTACGAGCAGTACTTC.

This clone appeared a single time. V gene TRBV27 combines with J gene TRBJ2-5, with D possibly TRBD1 on 6 matching bases. Trimming removed 7 bases from V and 5 bases from J, with 17 bases in between. Germline-derived CDR1 and CDR2 are MNHEY and SMNVEV (reference sequence). The CDR3 totals 14 residues. Here the CDR3 DNA reads TGTGCCAGCACCAGAAGGGGGTTAGGGGAGACCCAGTACTTC. Its translation: CASTRRGLGETQYF.

The rearrangement links TRBV21-1 to TRBJ2-7; the tabulated D call, TRBD2, remains unverified against the DNA. TRBV21-1 is a recognized pseudogene. This CDR3 is built from 16 residues. DNA of the CDR3: TGTGCCAGCAGCAAATTAACGAGGAATCGCTCCTACGAGCAGTACTTC. Translation: CASSKLTRNRSYEQYF.

The chain carries TRBV30 and TRBJ2-5; D not resolved. This CDR3 comprises 13 residues. Germline assignment: CDR1 GTSNPN and CDR2 SVGIG (reference sequence). Trimming pared 0 bases from V and 5 bases from J, leaving 10 bases between. The CDR3 protein is CAWSVEIAETQYF. The CDR3 DNA follows: TGTGCCTGGAGTGTAGAGATAGCTGAGACCCAGTACTTC.

On this clone: Given the absence of the conserved phenylalanine or tryptophan at the CDR3 end, a read error is likely. No DNA is shown, since the ends of the CDR3 on it are uncertain; the CDR3 is the one TCRdb lists. The chain has TRBV7-9 and TRBJ1-3. A total of 13 residues make up the CDR3, ends included. Looked up from germline, CDR1 is SEHNR and CDR2 is FQNEAQ (reference sequence). The CDR3 loop reads CASSLSSGSPYIS.

The genes are TRBV19 and TRBJ2-1; no clear D gene. V was clipped by 6 bases and J by 7 bases, with 13 bases between them. CDR3 length equals 13 residues. Germline loops: CDR1 LNHDA, CDR2 SQIVND (reference sequence). This CDR3 is CASRSIVRNEQFF. The CDR3 coding sequence is TGTGCCAGTAGATCGATCGTACGGAATGAGCAGTTCTTC.

Remarks on this clone: The sample carries other DNA sequences with the same CDR3. This chain uses TRBV28 with TRBJ2-2; TRBD1 agrees at 7 bases. Germline CDR1 and CDR2: MDHEN and SYDVKM. V lost 6 bases, J lost 5 bases, and 9 bases stayed unmatched. The CDR3 has 15 residues. CDR3 coding DNA: TGTGCCAGCAGGTCGGGGCAGGGGGAGACCGGGGAGCTGTTTTTT. It is translated as CASRSGQGETGELFF.

This clone has just a few counts. The chain employs TRBV4-3 and TRBJ1-5, with D hard to call. Germline V CDR1 and CDR2: LGHNA, YSLEER. V shed 0 bases and J shed 3 bases, with 6 bases lying between them. The CDR3 runs to 14 residues. CDR3 sequence reads: CASSQDSFNQPQHF. The CDR3 region has the DNA TGCGCCAGCAGCCAAGATTCATTCAATCAGCCCCAGCATTTT.

V is TRBV7-3 and J is TRBJ2-1, with 8 bases that match TRBD2. The germline CDR1 and CDR2 sequences are SGHTA and FQGTGA. The length of the CDR3 is 15 residues. The V gene end was trimmed by 1 base and the J gene end by 4 bases; junction bases not matched to a gene: 3. CDR3 DNA: TGTGCCAGCAGCTTAAGCGGGAGGATTTACAATGAGCAGTTCTTC. This translates into CASSLSGRIYNEQFF.

This clone has a handful of counts. The chain recombines TRBV4-1 with TRBJ2-7; TRBD1 matches at 7 bases. The germline V gene has CDR1 MGHRA and CDR2 YSYEKL. V lost 5 bases to trimming and J lost 2 bases; unmatched junction nucleotides: 6. This CDR3 contains 14 residues. The DNA of the CDR3 is TGCGCCAGCAGCTCCGGGGACAGCCCCTACGAGCAGTACTTC. Translation: CASSSGDSPYEQYF.

In this sample, this clone turned up a few times. The rearrangement uses TRBV28 and TRBJ1-2, with a possible D match to TRBD1 (5 bases). This CDR3 region has 12 residues. The germline CDR1 and CDR2 sequences are MDHEN and SYDVKM. V was trimmed by 7 bases and J by 4 bases, leaving 10 bases between them. This CDR3 reads CASTSTGYGYTF. As DNA, the CDR3 is TGTGCCAGCACCTCAACAGGCTATGGCTACACCTTC.

The gene calls are TRBV29-1 and TRBJ2-7; D is undetermined. Trimming removed 5 bases at V and 2 bases at J, with 13 bases between. Germline-derived CDR1 and CDR2 are SQVTM and ANQGSEA. The CDR3 consists of 13 residues. The CDR3 here is CSVCNSHTYEQYF. CDR3 coding DNA: TGCAGCGTTTGTAACAGCCATACCTACGAGCAGTACTTC.

This chain uses TRBV30 with TRBJ1-2; D call uncertain. This CDR3 region has 13 residues. Trimming pared 0 bases from V and 4 bases from J, leaving 9 bases between. Per the germline V gene, CDR1 is GTSNPN and CDR2 is SVGIG (reference sequence). CDR3 DNA: TGTGCCTGGAGTGTAATCACGAGCTATGGCTACACCTTC. Amino acids: CAWSVITSYGYTF.

The chain carries TRBV10-3 and TRBJ2-2; D is unresolved. The CDR3 is 13 residues long. Trimming removed 10 bases from V and 0 bases from J, with 9 bases in between. Germline V gives CDR1 ENHRY, CDR2 SYGVKD. The CDR3 sequence is CATADSNTGELFF. The CDR3 DNA sequence: TGTGCCACTGCAGACTCGAACACCGGGGAGCTGTTTTTT.

This rearrangement joins TRBV11-2 to TRBJ2-6, with a tentative D call TRBD1 (6 bases). The CDR3 covers 18 residues. V was trimmed by 1 base and J by 0 bases, leaving 13 bases between them. The germline V gene has CDR1 SGHAT and CDR2 FQNNGV. Written as DNA, the CDR3 is TGTGCCAGCAGCTTAGGTCTCAGGGGAAACTCTGGGGCCAACGTCCTGACTTTC. Translation: CASSLGLRGNSGANVLTF.

In this sample, this clone turned up once. The gene calls are TRBV9 and TRBJ2-7; 8 nucleotides match TRBD1. Trimming took 3 bases from V and 4 from J; bases not matched to a gene: 9. This CDR3 region has 15 residues. Germline CDR1 SGDLS, CDR2 YYNGEE. CDR3 sequence: CASSGGQEKVYEQYF. CDR3 bases: TGTGCCAGCAGCGGGGGACAGGAGAAGGTATACGAGCAGTACTTC.

V usage is TRBV13 and J usage is TRBJ2-1; D unclear. This CDR3 spans 11 amino acids. The V gene's germline CDR1 is PRHDT and CDR2 FYEKMQ (reference sequence). Trimming left V 1 base short and J 9 bases short, with 4 bases between. CDR3 bases: TGTGCCAGCAGCTTAGCGTCTGAGCAGTTCTTC. This translates into CASSLASEQFF.

V usage is TRBV19 and J usage is TRBJ2-5; TRBD2 matches at 12 bases. CDR3 size: 16 residues. With V trimmed by 6 bases and J by 5 bases, 10 bases remained unmatched. The germline CDR1 and CDR2 sequences are LNHDA and SQIVND (reference sequence). The CDR3: CASSPSSGRGPETQYF. As DNA, the CDR3 is TGTGCCAGTAGCCCGTCTAGCGGGAGGGGTCCCGAGACCCAGTACTTC.

The V gene is TRBV7-8, the J gene TRBJ2-5; 9 bases are a match to TRBD2. This CDR3 is 17 amino acids long. J gave up 4 bases and V 1 base, and 10 bases lay outside the gene matches. Germline assignment: CDR1 SGHVS and CDR2 FQNEAQ. For the CDR3, the DNA is TGTGCCAGCAGCTTAGGGTCTAGCGGGGAGAGGGCAGAGACCCAGTACTTC. Amino acids: CASSLGSSGERAETQYF. Combining the CDR3 with reference TRBV7-8 and TRBJ2-5 gives the whole variable domain GAGVSQSPRYKVAKRGQDVALRCDPISGHVSLFWYQQALGQGPEFLTYFQNEAQLDKSGLPSDRFFAERPEGSVSTLKIQRTQQEDSAVYLCASSLGSSGERAETQYFGPGTRLLVL.

This chain uses TRBV9 with TRBJ2-7, with a possible D match to TRBD2 (6 bases). The CDR3 has 15 amino acids. Germline V gene data show CDR1 as SGDLS and CDR2 as YYNGEE. The V and J ends lost 0 bases and 0 bases respectively, with 10 bases between them. CDR3 in DNA: TGTGCCAGCAGCGTAGGTAGCGGAGACTCCTACGAGCAGTACTTC. This encodes CASSVGSGDSYEQYF.

The chain couples TRBV11-2 to TRBJ1-1; TRBD1 matches at 8 bases. The germline V gene has CDR1 SGHAT and CDR2 FQNNGV. After removal of 4 bases from V and 6 bases from J, the junction contained 10 bases not matched to a gene. This CDR3 contains 15 residues. CDR3 nucleotide sequence: TGTGCCAGCAGCTGGAGGGGACAGGCGGGCGCTGAAGCTTTCTTT. Amino acids: CASSWRGQAGAEAFF.

V and J are TRBV9 and TRBJ2-1; 8 positions match TRBD1. The CDR3 consists of 15 residues. V lost 2 bases to trimming and J lost 9 bases; unmatched junction nucleotides: 10. Germline assignment: CDR1 SGDLS and CDR2 YYNGEE. The CDR3 sequence: CASSVVGQGYSEQFF. The CDR3 DNA follows: TGTGCCAGCAGCGTTGTCGGACAGGGATATAGTGAGCAGTTCTTC.

V and J are TRBV27 and TRBJ2-7; D gene ambiguous. Germline-derived CDR1 and CDR2 are MNHEY and SMNVEV (reference sequence). The CDR3 sequence is 13 residues long. Trimming took 3 bases from V and 3 from J, leaving 9 bases between them. This chain's CDR3 is CASSLRASYEQYF. CDR3 sequence (DNA): TGTGCCAGCAGTTTGAGAGCGAGCTACGAGCAGTACTTC.